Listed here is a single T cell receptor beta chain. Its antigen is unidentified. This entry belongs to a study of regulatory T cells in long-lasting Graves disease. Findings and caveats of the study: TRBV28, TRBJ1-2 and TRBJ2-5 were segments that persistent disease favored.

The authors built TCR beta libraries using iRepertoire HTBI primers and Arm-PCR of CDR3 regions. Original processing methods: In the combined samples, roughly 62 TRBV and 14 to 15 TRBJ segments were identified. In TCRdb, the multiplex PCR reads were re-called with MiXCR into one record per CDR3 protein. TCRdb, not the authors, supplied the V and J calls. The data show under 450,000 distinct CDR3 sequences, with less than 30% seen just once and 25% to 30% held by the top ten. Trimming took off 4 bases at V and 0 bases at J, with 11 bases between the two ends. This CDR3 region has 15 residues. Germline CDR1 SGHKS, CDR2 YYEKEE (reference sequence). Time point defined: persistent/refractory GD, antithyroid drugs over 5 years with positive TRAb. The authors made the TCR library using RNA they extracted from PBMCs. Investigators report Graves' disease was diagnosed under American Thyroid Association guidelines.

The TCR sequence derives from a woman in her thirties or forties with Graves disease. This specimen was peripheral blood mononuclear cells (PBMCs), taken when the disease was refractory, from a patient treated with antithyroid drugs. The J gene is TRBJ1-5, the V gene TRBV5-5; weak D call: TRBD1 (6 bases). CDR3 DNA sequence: TGTGCCAGCAGCGCAGGGGTGTATAGCAATCAGCCCCAGCATTTT. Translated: CASSAGVYSNQPQHF.